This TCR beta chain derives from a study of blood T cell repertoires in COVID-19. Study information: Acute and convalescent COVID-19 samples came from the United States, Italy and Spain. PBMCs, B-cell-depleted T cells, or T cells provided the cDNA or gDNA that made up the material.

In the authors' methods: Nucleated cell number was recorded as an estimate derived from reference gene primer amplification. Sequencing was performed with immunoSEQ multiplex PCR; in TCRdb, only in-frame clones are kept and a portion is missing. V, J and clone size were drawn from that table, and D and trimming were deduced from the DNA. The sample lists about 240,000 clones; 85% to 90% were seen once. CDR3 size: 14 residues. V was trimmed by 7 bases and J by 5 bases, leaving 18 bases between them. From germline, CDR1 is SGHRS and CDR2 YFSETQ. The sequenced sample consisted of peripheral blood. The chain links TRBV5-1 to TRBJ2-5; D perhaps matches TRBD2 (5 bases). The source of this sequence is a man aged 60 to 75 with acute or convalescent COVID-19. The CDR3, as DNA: TGCGCCAGCGGCCACGGGGAGATTCAGGAGACCCAGTACTTC. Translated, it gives CASGHGEIQETQYF.